This TCR beta chain was found in a study of blood T cell repertoires in COVID-19. For the study at large: Sites across the United States, Italy and Spain contributed samples from acute and convalescent COVID-19. The analysed material was cDNA or gDNA that came from T cells, B-cell-depleted T cells, or PBMCs.

This CDR3 spans 15 amino acids. Trimming took 2 bases from V and 6 from J; bases not matched to a gene: 3. Germline CDR1 and CDR2: LNHDA and SQIVND (reference sequence). Under the authors' procedure: Amplification from reference gene primers served as the basis for estimated nucleated cell counts. Generated by immunoSEQ multiplex PCR, the TCRdb table keeps only in-frame clones and is missing some. The V and J calls and clone size are taken from that table; D and trimming were inferred from the DNA. Found here are tens of thousands of clones, about 80% of them singletons; the top ten hold approximately 12%.

The source material was peripheral blood. This chain connects TRBV19 to TRBJ1-6, with 8 bases identical to TRBD1. The TCR was taken from a human donor in a cohort sampled during active COVID-19. In DNA, the CDR3 is TGTGCCAGTAGTATACAGGGGGCGCTTAATTCACCCCTCCACTTT. Translation gives CASSIQGALNSPLHF.